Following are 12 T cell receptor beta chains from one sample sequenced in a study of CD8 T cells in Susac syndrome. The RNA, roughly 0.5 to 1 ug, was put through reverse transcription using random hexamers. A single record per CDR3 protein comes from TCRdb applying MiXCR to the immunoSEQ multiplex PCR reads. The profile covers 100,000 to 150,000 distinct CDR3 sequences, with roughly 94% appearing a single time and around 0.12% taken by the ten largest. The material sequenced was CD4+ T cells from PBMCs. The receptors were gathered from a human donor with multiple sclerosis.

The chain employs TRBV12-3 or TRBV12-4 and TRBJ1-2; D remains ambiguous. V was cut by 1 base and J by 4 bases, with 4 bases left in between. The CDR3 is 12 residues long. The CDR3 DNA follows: TGTGCCAGCAGTTTAGAGGCCTATGGCTACACCTTC. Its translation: CASSLEAYGYTF.

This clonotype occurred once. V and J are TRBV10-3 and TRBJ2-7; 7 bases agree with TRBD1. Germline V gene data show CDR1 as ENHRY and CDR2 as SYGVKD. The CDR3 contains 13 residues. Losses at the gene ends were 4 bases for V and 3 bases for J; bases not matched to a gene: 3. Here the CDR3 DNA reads TGTGCCATCAGTGGAAACAGGGGCTACGAGCAGTACTTC. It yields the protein CAISGNRGYEQYF.

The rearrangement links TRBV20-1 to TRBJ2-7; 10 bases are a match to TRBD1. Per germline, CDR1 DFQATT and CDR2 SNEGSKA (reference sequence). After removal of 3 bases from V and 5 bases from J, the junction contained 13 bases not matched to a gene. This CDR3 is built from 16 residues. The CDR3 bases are TGCAGTGCTAGGGCTCCGGGACAGGGGAGGTTGAACGAGCAGTACTTC. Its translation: CSARAPGQGRLNEQYF.

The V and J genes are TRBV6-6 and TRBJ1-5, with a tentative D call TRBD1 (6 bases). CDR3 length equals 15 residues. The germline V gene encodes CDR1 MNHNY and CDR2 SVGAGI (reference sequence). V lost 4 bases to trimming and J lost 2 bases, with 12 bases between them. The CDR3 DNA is TGTGCCAGCAGTTTTACACAGGGAGGCAATCAGCCCCAGCATTTT. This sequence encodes CASSFTQGGNQPQHF.

The DNA for the CDR3 is TGCAGTGCGGGGCCGGGACAACGGTACGAGCAGTACTTC. As protein: CSAGPGQRYEQYF. The chain links TRBV20-1 to TRBJ2-7; possibly TRBD1 for D (6 bases). Germline lookup yields CDR1 DFQATT and CDR2 SNEGSKA (reference sequence). Trimming left V 6 bases short and J 4 bases short, with 16 bases between. The CDR3 is made up of 13 amino acids.

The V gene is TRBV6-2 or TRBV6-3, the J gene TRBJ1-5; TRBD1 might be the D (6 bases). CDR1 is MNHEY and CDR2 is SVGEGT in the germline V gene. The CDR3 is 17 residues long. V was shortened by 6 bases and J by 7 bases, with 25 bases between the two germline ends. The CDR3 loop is CASRDTGSRLRGQPQHF. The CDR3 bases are TGTGCCAGCAGGGATACAGGGTCCCGTCTTAGGGGGCAGCCCCAGCATTTT.

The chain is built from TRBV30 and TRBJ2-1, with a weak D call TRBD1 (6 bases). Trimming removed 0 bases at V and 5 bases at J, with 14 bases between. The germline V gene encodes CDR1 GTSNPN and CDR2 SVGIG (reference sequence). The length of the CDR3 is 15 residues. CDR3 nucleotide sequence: TGTGCCTGGAGTGTACACCGGACAGTCAACAATGAGCAGTTCTTC. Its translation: CAWSVHRTVNNEQFF.

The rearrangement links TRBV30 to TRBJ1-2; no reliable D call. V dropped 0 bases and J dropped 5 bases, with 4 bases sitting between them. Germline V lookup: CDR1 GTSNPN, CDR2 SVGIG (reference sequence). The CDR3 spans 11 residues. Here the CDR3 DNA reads TGTGCCTGGAGTGTTGGATATGGCTACACCTTC. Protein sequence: CAWSVGYGYTF. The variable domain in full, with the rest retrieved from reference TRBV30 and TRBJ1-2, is SQTIHQWPATLVQPVGSPLSLECTVEGTSNPNLYWYRQAAGRGLQLLFYSVGIGQISSEVPQNLSASRPQDRQFILSSKKLLLSDSGFYLCAWSVGYGYTFGSGTRLTVV.

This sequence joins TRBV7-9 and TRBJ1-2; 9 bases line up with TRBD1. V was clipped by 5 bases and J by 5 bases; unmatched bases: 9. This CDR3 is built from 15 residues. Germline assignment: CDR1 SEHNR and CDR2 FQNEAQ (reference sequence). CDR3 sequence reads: CASSGPGTGTYGYTF. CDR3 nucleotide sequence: TGTGCCAGCAGCGGACCCGGGACAGGGACATATGGCTACACCTTC. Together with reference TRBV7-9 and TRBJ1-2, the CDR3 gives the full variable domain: DTGVSQNPRHKITKRGQNVTFRCDPISEHNRLYWYRQTLGQGPEFLTYFQNEAQLEKSRLLSDRFSAERPKGSFSTLEIQRTEQGDSAMYLCASSGPGTGTYGYTFGSGTRLTVV.

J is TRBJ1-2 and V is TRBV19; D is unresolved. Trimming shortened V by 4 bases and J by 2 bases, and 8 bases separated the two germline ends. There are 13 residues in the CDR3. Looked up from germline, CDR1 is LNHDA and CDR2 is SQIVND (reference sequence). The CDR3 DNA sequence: TGTGCCAGTAGTACGGACGGAAACTATGGCTACACCTTC. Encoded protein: CASSTDGNYGYTF.

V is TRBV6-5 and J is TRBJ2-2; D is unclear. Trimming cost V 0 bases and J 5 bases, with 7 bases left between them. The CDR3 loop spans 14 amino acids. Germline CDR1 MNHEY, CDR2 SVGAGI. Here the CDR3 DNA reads TGTGCCAGCAGTTACTCGGCAGTTACCGGGGAGCTGTTTTTT. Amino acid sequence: CASSYSAVTGELFF.

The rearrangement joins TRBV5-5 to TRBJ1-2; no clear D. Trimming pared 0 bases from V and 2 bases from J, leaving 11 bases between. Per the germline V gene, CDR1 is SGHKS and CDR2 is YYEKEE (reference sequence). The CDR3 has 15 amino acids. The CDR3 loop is CASSLGALTNYGYTF. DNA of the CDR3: TGTGCCAGCAGCTTGGGGGCCTTAACCAACTATGGCTACACCTTC.